The entry below gives a single T cell receptor beta chain sequence along with its context. Its specific antigen is unknown. Base qualities are not provided; no much larger clone lies one nucleotide away. The data are from a study of blood T cell repertoires in COVID-19 (dated by TCRdb to about 2020). Regarding the complete study: The collaborator samples originated in the United States, Italy and Spain and spanned the acute and convalescent phases of COVID-19. The prospective study material was composed of cDNA or gDNA derived from T cells, B-cell-depleted T cells, or PBMCs. Deeply sampled blood TCRbeta repertoires from subjects exposed to, actively infected with, or recovered from COVID-19 were included in the dataset. The repertoires were released in a freely available public database meant as a resource for research on the immune response to SARS-CoV-2. Samples came from the ongoing ImmuneRACE study (first 160 participants) plus 1,254 subjects from 6 global collaborators. Sample metadata almost always included a de-identified subject ID, COVID-19 status, age in years and sex. Where HLA class I and class II types were available, the types were taken from metadata supplied by the sample provider, not from assay-based typing.

Each collaborating institution followed its own protocols to collect whole blood in K2EDTA tubes. For TCRbeta analysis, collaborators shipped samples in one of three forms: frozen whole blood, isolated PBMCs, or DNA extracted from either of those sample types. Findings and caveats that apply to the study as a whole: Clinical and demographic metadata were provided uncurated, with the amount varying by source and participant.

V trim: 7 bases; J trim: 8 bases; unmatched bases: 9. Taken from the germline V gene, the CDR1 and CDR2 loops are WSHSY and SAAADI. Inclusive of the bounding cysteine and phenylalanine, the CDR3 is 13 residues long. Only the CDR3 part of the read is kept: 39 bases, read in frame from the first base. TCRbeta CDR3 regions were amplified from genomic DNA using the immunoSEQ Assay, a bias-controlled multiplex PCR. The authors' pipeline ran thus. The number of nucleated cells in each sample was estimated from the amplification of reference gene primers within the assay. To quantify the absolute abundance of each unique TCRbeta CDR3 rearrangement, sequence reads were collapsed and filtered. For each sample, productive Simpson clonality was calculated as the square root of Simpson's diversity index over productive rearrangements. TCRdb took this table from immuneACCESS and kept in-frame rearrangements with V and J called. Such tables lack part of the clones; where checked against another copy, unresolved V genes explain under half of the gap, and the rest is unexplained. D and trimming come from the DNA, and the V and J calls and clone size come from that table. Across this sample there are under 300,000 clones, with approximately 80% seen only once. The ten largest clones take up about 4% of the sample.

Recombination linked TRBV10-2 to TRBJ2-3; TRBD2 agrees with 7 junctional bases. This TCR was recovered from a woman in her forties with active or convalescent COVID-19. The sequenced material came from peripheral blood. The CDR3 protein sequence reads: CASKPAGLGTQYF. DNA sequence: TGCGCCAGCAAGCCAGCGGGGCTAGGTACGCAGTATTTT.